This T cell receptor beta chain is drawn from a study of blood T cell repertoires in COVID-19. Clones were read by immunoSEQ multiplex PCR, and TCRdb kept only the in-frame ones, dropping some. Here the sample spans approximately 46,000 clones, about 85% being singletons. Trimming took off 2 bases at V and 4 bases at J, with 9 bases between the two ends. From germline, CDR1 is SEHNR and CDR2 FQNEAQ (reference sequence). The CDR3 runs 13 residues. The clonotype comes from a human donor in a cohort sampled during active COVID-19. The material sequenced was peripheral blood. The rearrangement uses TRBV7-9 and TRBJ2-7, with D unresolved. This CDR3 is CASSLTVRYEQYF. The DNA of the CDR3 is TGTGCCAGCAGCTTAACGGTACGGTACGAGCAGTACTTC.